Listed here are 7 T cell receptor beta chains from one sample, sequenced in a study of T cell responses to AZD1222 COVID-19 vaccine. The protocol was immunoSEQ multiplex PCR, while the TCRdb copy is restricted to in-frame clones and leaves out a portion. Among some 130,000 clones listed, 80% to 90% were seen once. The sample here was peripheral blood, taken on day 0 of AZD1222 vaccination. These receptors all stem from an adult in good health.

The rearrangement joins TRBV4-3 to TRBJ2-7; 7 nucleotides match TRBD1. Germline CDR1 reads LGHNA; CDR2 reads YSLEER. This CDR3 region has 14 residues. The trim removed 4 bases at V and 4 bases at J, leaving 7 bases unmatched. The CDR3 region is CASSLGQASYEQYF. CDR3 nucleotide sequence: TGCGCCAGCAGCCTAGGACAGGCGTCGTACGAGCAGTACTTC.

CDR3: CASSEAGTNEKLFF. The CDR3 nucleotides read TGTGCCAGCAGTGAAGCAGGGACTAATGAAAAACTGTTTTTT. This chain links TRBV2 with TRBJ1-4; D is undetermined. Between the trimmed V and J ends, which lost 0 bases and 2 bases, there was a span of 4 bases. The germline gives CDR1 SNHLY, CDR2 FYNNEI. CDR3 size: 14 residues. Together with reference TRBV2 and TRBJ1-4, the CDR3 gives the full variable domain: EPEVTQTPSHQVTQMGQEVILRCVPISNHLYFYWYRQILGQKVEFLVSFYNNEISEKSEIFDDQFSVERPDGSNFTLKIRSTKLEDSAMYFCASSEAGTNEKLFFGSGTQLSVL.

The chain links TRBV7-2 to TRBJ1-1; D ambiguous. V was trimmed by 3 bases and J by 2 bases, leaving 7 bases between them. Looked up from germline, CDR1 is SGHTA and CDR2 is FQGNSA. This CDR3 has 13 amino acids. CDR3 in amino acids: CASSFSPNTEAFF. CDR3 nucleotide sequence: TGTGCCAGCAGCTTCTCACCTAACACTGAAGCTTTCTTT.

The genes are TRBV3-1 (or the pseudogene TRBV3-2) and TRBJ1-2; possibly TRBD1 for D (5 bases). There are 12 residues in the CDR3. V lost 4 bases to trimming and J lost 4 bases, with 7 bases between them. Germline V gene sequence: CDR1 LGHDT, CDR2 YNNKEL (reference sequence). The chain's CDR3 is CASSLTGYGYTF. The CDR3 coding sequence is TGTGCCAGCAGCCTTACAGGCTATGGCTACACCTTC.

This clone was counted a single time. V gene TRBV3-1 (or the pseudogene TRBV3-2) combines with J gene TRBJ1-6; no reliable D call. Between the trimmed V and J ends, which lost 1 base and 0 bases, there was a span of 4 bases. Germline-derived CDR1 and CDR2 are LGHDT and YNNKEL (reference sequence). The CDR3 extends over 15 amino acids. The CDR3 coding sequence is TGTGCCAGCAGCCAAGGAAGCTCCTATAATTCACCCCTCCACTTT. Its protein product is CASSQGSSYNSPLHF.

V gene TRBV2 combines with J gene TRBJ2-1; maybe TRBD1 (6 bases). Trimming removed 5 bases at V and 8 bases at J, with 19 bases between. CDR3 size: 15 residues. Germline CDR1 and CDR2: SNHLY and FYNNEI. As DNA, the CDR3 is TGTGCCAGCAGTAAAAACTCGGGACAAGGGGATGAGCAGTTCTTC. Encoded protein: CASSKNSGQGDEQFF.

The chain combines TRBV11-2 with TRBJ1-1; a weak D match, TRBD1 (6 bases). Trimming removed 1 base at V and 5 bases at J, with 11 bases between. This CDR3 comprises 14 residues. The germline CDR1 and CDR2 sequences are SGHAT and FQNNGV. This CDR3 is CASSLVPRGTEAFF. In DNA, the CDR3 is TGTGCCAGCAGCTTAGTTCCCAGGGGTACTGAAGCTTTCTTT.